This T cell receptor beta chain derives from a study of blood T cell repertoires in COVID-19. Sequencing used immunoSEQ multiplex PCR; TCRdb keeps in-frame clones, though not all of them. This table holds fewer than 200,000 clones, 84% found once. V was pared by 5 bases and J by 0 bases, with 11 bases between. The CDR3 has 16 amino acids. Germline CDR1 reads MRHNA; CDR2 reads SNTAGT. The chain uses TRBV6-4 and TRBJ2-6; weak D call: TRBD1 (7 bases). Material: peripheral blood. This clonotype was obtained from a human donor in a cohort sampled during active COVID-19. In nucleotides, the CDR3 is TGTGCCAGCAGTCAGGGGGGTATCTCTGGGGCCAACGTCCTGACTTTC. Translated, it gives CASSQGGISGANVLTF.